The clone carrying this T cell receptor (beta chain) showed up just once. Its matching antigen is unknown. This sample is drawn from a study of OX40 agonist ivuxolimab in advanced cancers. The overall study: Approximately 41% of patients had received prior checkpoint inhibitor therapy. Broader study findings: Which antigen the expanded peripheral T cells recognized is unknown.

This CDR3 has 14 residues. The trim removed 10 bases at V and 5 bases at J, leaving 7 bases unmatched. Germline V gives CDR1 SGHVS, CDR2 FNYEAQ. Blood sampling was done at baseline, cycle 4 day 1, and cycle 7 day 1. Sequencing was performed with immunoSEQ multiplex PCR; in TCRdb, only in-frame clones are kept and a portion is missing. The top ten clones hold more than 1.2% of a sample with 50,000 to 75,000 clones, over 65% of them seen once. J is TRBJ2-2 and V is TRBV7-6; 10 nucleotides agree with TRBD1. Here the sequenced sample was CD4+ or CD8+ T cells sorted from blood, taken in a trial of the OX40 agonist ivuxolimab. This TCR was recovered from an adult with an advanced solid tumor such as melanoma, head and neck, liver or kidney cancer. In DNA, the CDR3 is TGTGCCACGACCGGGACAGGGGCAACCGGGGAGCTGTTTTTT. It encodes CATTGTGATGELFF.